This T cell receptor beta chain was recorded in a study of cytomegalovirus exposure and HLA in healthy donors. Findings and caveats of the study: In vitro work confirmed that three CMV-associated chains recognize CMV antigens. In a later analysis, the majority of CMV-associated beta chains seemingly showed HLA restriction. Most sequenced TCRs were rare (though some public TCRs occurred in many donors).

The PCR had 60 Vbeta and 13 Jbeta primers. Clones were sequenced by immunoSEQ multiplex PCR, and TCRdb holds only the in-frame ones, with some missing. The sample consists of 45,000 to 60,000 clones, 80% of them appearing once. The CDR3 length is 16 residues. Germline-derived CDR1 and CDR2 are MNHEY and SMNVEV (reference sequence). V was pared by 2 bases and J by 1 base, with 15 bases between. This clone was seen a handful of times. Its specificity is not known. Material for sequencing was PBMCs. The TCR originated in a man younger than 45 in good health and CMV-seropositive. The chain carries TRBV27 and TRBJ2-7; maybe TRBD1 (5 bases). The CDR3 loop reads CASSLGQGTGSYEQYF. CDR3 coding DNA: TGTGCCAGCAGTTTAGGGCAGGGTACGGGTTCCTACGAGCAGTACTTC.